The table lists the clone carrying this T cell receptor beta chain with many counts. The antigen remains unidentified. This record belongs to a study of human T cells and chemical hapten exposure. Study in general: TCR yield per sample varied, mainly due to pooled library volumes.

Study-wide results and caveats: Counts of TCRs above 1 in 1000 frequency stayed unchanged with DPC sensitization.

The junction had 5 bases not matched to a gene; V was cut back by 0 bases and J by 0 bases. Germline loops: CDR1 LGHDT, CDR2 YNNKEL (reference sequence). This CDR3 has 17 residues. Unique molecular identifiers were attached to individual cDNA molecules within the library. Original processing methods: TCR counts had a median of approximately 87,000 per sample and spanned about 20,000 to 750,000. In TCRdb, the 5' RACE reads were re-called with MiXCR into one record per CDR3 protein. Clone size and V and J calls follow TCRdb, not the original study. Here the sample spans some 78,000 distinct CDR3 sequences, less than 9.5% being singletons. Total RNA was extracted from unfractionated whole blood.

This sequence originates from a male donor in good health. J is TRBJ2-4 and V is TRBV3-1, with 7 positions matching TRBD1. The CDR3 region has the DNA TGTGCCAGCAGCCAAGACGGGACAGCCGTAGCCAAAAACATTCAGTACTTC. Protein product: CASSQDGTAVAKNIQYF.